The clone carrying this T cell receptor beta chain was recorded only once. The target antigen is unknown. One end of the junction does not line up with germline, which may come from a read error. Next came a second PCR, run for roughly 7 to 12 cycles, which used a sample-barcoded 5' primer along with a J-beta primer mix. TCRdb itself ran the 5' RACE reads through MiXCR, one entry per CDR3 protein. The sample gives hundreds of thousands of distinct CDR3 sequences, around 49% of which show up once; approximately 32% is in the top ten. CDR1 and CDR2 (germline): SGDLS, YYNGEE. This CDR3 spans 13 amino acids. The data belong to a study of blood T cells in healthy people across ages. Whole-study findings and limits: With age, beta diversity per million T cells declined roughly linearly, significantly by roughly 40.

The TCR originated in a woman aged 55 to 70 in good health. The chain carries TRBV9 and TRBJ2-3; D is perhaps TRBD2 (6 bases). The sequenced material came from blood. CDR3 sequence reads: CAGSRRDTDTQYF. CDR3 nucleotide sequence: TGTGCCGGCAGCCGGAGGGACACAGATACGCAGTATTTT.